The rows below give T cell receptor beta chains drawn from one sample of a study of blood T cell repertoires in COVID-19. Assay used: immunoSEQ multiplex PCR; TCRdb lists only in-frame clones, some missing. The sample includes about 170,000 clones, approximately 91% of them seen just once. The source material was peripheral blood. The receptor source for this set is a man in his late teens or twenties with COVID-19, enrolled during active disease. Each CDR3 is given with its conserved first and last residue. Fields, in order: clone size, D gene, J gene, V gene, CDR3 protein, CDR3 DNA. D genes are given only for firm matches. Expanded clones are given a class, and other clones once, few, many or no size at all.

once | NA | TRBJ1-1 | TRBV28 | CASSFSGGWAEAFF | TGTGCCAGCAGTTTCTCGGGGGGCTGGGCTGAAGCTTTCTTT
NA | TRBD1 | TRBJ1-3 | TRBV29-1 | CSVEGQGGGNTIYF | TGCAGCGTTGAGGGACAGGGGGGTGGAAACACCATATATTTT
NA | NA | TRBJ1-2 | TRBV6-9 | CASSYFPEYSYGYTF | TGTGCCAGCAGTTATTTCCCCGAGTATAGCTATGGCTACACCTTC
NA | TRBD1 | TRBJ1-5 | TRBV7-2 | CASSLAGGQGSGPQHF | TGTGCCAGCAGCTTAGCCGGAGGACAGGGCAGCGGGCCCCAGCATTTT
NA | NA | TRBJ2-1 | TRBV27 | CASSLVQNNEQFF | TGTGCCAGCAGTTTAGTACAGAACAATGAGCAGTTCTTC
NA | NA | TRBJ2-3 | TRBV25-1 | CASSIASADTQYF | TGTGCCAGCAGTATAGCGTCAGCAGATACGCAGTATTTT
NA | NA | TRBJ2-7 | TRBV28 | CASSPPRGVYEQYF | TGTGCCAGCAGTCCCCCGCGGGGCGTCTACGAGCAGTACTTC
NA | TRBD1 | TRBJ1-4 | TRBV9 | CASSPGTEKEKLFF | TGTGCCAGCAGCCCCGGGACAGAAAAGGAAAAACTGTTTTTT
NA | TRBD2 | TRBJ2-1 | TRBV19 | CASTRTSWAYNEQFF | TGTGCCAGCACAAGGACTAGTTGGGCCTACAATGAGCAGTTCTTC
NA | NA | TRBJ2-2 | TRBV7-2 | CASSLDSPGGTGELFF | TGTGCCAGCAGCTTAGATTCACCAGGAGGAACCGGGGAGCTGTTTTTT
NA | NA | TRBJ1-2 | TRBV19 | CASSTIRDYPYGYTF | TGTGCCAGTAGTACGATCCGGGACTACCCCTATGGCTACACCTTC
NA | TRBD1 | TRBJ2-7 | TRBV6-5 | CASSFAGTGYEQYF | TGTGCCAGCAGTTTCGCCGGGACAGGGTACGAGCAGTACTTC
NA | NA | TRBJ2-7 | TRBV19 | CASSIGGGHSYEQYF | TGTGCCAGTAGTATAGGAGGGGGACATTCCTACGAGCAGTACTTC
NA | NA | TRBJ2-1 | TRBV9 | CASSTSSYNEQFF | TGTGCCAGCAGCACTAGCTCCTACAATGAGCAGTTCTTC
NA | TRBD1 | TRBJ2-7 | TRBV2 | CASSPDRGLGSYEQYF | TGTGCCAGCAGTCCTGACAGGGGGCTAGGCTCCTACGAGCAGTACTTC
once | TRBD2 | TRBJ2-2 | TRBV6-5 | CASSYYSGSNTGELFF | TGTGCCAGCAGTTACTACAGCGGGAGTAACACCGGGGAGCTGTTTTTT
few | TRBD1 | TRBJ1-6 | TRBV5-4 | CASSGGTGSSYNSPLHF | TGTGCCAGCAGCGGCGGGACAGGGAGCTCCTATAATTCACCCCTCCACTTT
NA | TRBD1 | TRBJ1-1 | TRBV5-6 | CASSLDLGQGRISAFF | TGTGCCAGCAGCTTGGACCTCGGACAGGGACGAATTTCAGCTTTCTTT
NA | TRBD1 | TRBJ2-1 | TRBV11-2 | CASRHSGTGGSEQFF | TGTGCCAGCAGACATTCCGGGACAGGGGGGAGTGAGCAGTTCTTC
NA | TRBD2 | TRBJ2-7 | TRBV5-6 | CASSLAGRPYEQYF | TGTGCCAGCAGCTTAGCGGGGCGACCCTACGAGCAGTACTTC
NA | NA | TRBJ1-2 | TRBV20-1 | CSASGGGAYGYTF | TGCAGTGCTAGTGGAGGGGGTGCCTATGGCTACACCTTC
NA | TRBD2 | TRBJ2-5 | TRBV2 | CASSEGASGRGETQYF | TGTGCCAGCAGTGAAGGGGCTAGCGGGAGAGGGGAGACCCAGTACTTC
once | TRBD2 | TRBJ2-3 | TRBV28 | CASSTGLAGIHTQYF | TGTGCCAGCAGTACCGGACTAGCGGGAATCCATACGCAGTATTTT
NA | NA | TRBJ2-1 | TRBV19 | CASMGITGTSYNEQFF | TGTGCCAGTATGGGGATTACCGGGACTTCTTACAATGAGCAGTTCTTC
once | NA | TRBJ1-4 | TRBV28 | CASSLPRDEKLFF | TGTGCCAGCAGCCTACCGAGGGATGAAAAACTGTTTTTT
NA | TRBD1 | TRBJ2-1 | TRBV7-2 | CASSFGQGGYEQFF | TGTGCCAGCAGCTTTGGACAGGGCGGATATGAGCAGTTCTTC
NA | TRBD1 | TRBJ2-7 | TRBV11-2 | CASSSDRGPTYEQYF | TGTGCCAGCAGCTCGGACAGGGGCCCTACCTACGAGCAGTACTTC
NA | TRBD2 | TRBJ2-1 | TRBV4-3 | CASSQDGLAGNEQFF | TGCGCCAGCAGCCAAGACGGACTAGCGGGGAATGAGCAGTTCTTC
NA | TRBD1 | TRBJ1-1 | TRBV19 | CATLTGQGAGTEAFF | TGTGCCACCCTCACCGGGCAGGGGGCTGGCACTGAAGCTTTCTTT
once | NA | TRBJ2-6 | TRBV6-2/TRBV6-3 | CASSNQGPSGANVLTF | TGTGCCAGCAGTAATCAGGGTCCCTCTGGGGCCAACGTCCTGACTTTC
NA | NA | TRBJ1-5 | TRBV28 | CASSGTGHSNQPQHF | TGTGCCAGCAGCGGGACGGGACACAGCAATCAGCCCCAGCATTTT
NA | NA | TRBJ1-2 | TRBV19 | CASSIGPPPGGYTF | TGTGCCAGTAGTATAGGGCCTCCGCCGGGAGGCTACACCTTC
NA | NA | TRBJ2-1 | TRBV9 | CASSSGGTGTNEQFF | TGTGCCAGCAGCTCCGGAGGGACTGGCACAAATGAGCAGTTCTTC
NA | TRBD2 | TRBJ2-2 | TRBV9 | CASSAPGTSAGELFF | TGTGCCAGCAGCGCACCCGGGACTAGCGCCGGGGAGCTGTTTTTT
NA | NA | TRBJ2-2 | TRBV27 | CASSLLKGARDRHTGELFF | TGTGCCAGCAGTTTATTGAAGGGGGCGCGGGATAGGCACACCGGGGAGCTGTTTTTT
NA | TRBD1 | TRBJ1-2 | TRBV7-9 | CASSSVDRASPDYGYTF | TGTGCCAGCAGCTCCGTAGACAGGGCATCGCCTGACTATGGCTACACCTTC